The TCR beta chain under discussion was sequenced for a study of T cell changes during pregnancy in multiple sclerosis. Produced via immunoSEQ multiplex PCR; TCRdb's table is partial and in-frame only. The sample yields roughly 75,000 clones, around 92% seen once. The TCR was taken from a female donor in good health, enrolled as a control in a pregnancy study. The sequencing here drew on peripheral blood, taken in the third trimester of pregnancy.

This CDR3 is CASSPSGRVNNEQFF. The CDR3 DNA is TGTGCCAGCAGCCCTAGCGGGAGAGTGAATAATGAGCAGTTCTTC. The chain carries TRBV13 and TRBJ2-1, with 10 bases that match TRBD2. Germline-derived CDR1 and CDR2 are PRHDT and FYEKMQ (reference sequence). J lost 7 bases, V lost 5 bases, and 8 bases had no gene match. The CDR3 is 15 amino acids.